This T cell receptor beta chain was sequenced for a study of cytomegalovirus exposure and HLA in healthy donors. Findings and caveats of the study: Under in vitro conditions, three CMV-associated chains were confirmed as specific for CMV antigens.

On this clone: The antigen is undetermined.

Researchers ran the PCR with 60 Vbeta and 13 Jbeta primers. TCRdb's copy holds only in-frame clones and misses some; the assay was immunoSEQ multiplex PCR. Found here are 150,000 to 200,000 clones, approximately 80% of them singletons; the top ten hold about 1.9%. Germline V CDR1 and CDR2: SGHRS, YFSETQ. This CDR3 comprises 14 residues. J gave up 6 bases and V 2 bases, and 5 bases lay outside the gene matches. The sequencing sample was made of PBMCs. The genes are TRBV5-1 and TRBJ1-2, with 9 bases matching TRBD1. This clonotype originated in a woman between 18 and 29 years old in good health and CMV-seropositive. CDR3 sequence: CASSLYRDRDGYTF. CDR3 bases: TGCGCCAGCAGCTTATACCGGGACAGGGATGGCTACACCTTC.